A single sample is the source of the 6 T cell receptor beta chains below, sequenced in a study of Graves' ophthalmopathy and Graves' hyperthyroidism. TCR beta CDR3 amplification used RNA transcripts. First-round RT-PCR with HTBI primers preceded a second-round multiplex PCR. TCRdb independently ran MiXCR on the multiplex PCR reads; one entry per CDR3 protein. The sample carries over 150,000 distinct CDR3 sequences, 30% to 45% recorded once. The sample comprised peripheral blood. The receptors originated from a woman between 40 and 55 years old with Graves' ophthalmopathy.

This chain uses TRBV11-2 with TRBJ2-5; TRBD1 agrees at 11 bases. Germline CDR1 reads SGHAT; CDR2 reads FQNNGV. The junction had 5 bases not matched to a gene; V was cut back by 0 bases and J by 5 bases. The CDR3 is 16 amino acids. This chain's CDR3 is CASSLEWTGGAETQYF. CDR3 nucleotides: TGTGCCAGCAGCTTAGAGTGGACAGGGGGCGCGGAGACCCAGTACTTC.

This clonotype was found many times. The chain couples TRBV10-3 to TRBJ2-5; 11 bases fit TRBD2. V trimming: 6 bases; J trimming: 2 bases; junction bases outside the gene matches: 11. The germline gives CDR1 ENHRY, CDR2 SYGVKD. The CDR3 sequence is 17 residues long. The CDR3, as DNA: TGTGCCATCAGCGAGGGTAATAGACTAGCGGGACAAGAGACCCAGTACTTC. Its translation is CAISEGNRLAGQETQYF.

At least ten counts were recorded for this clonotype. The chain is built from TRBV25-1 and TRBJ2-7, with TRBD1 matching over 8 bases. Per germline, CDR1 MGHDK and CDR2 SYGVNS. The CDR3 has 14 amino acids. J lost 5 bases, V lost 0 bases, and 3 bases had no gene match. CDR3 nucleotides: TGTGCCAGCAGTGAATACAGGGGGCATCACGAGCAGTACTTC. Its protein product is CASSEYRGHHEQYF.

The chain employs TRBV7-2 and TRBJ2-5, with D possibly being TRBD1 (6 bases). The CDR3 length is 14 residues. V was pared by 3 bases and J by 4 bases, with 12 bases between. The germline gives CDR1 SGHTA, CDR2 FQGNSA. CDR3 protein: CASSFRQVGETQYF. CDR3 sequence (DNA): TGTGCCAGCAGCTTCAGACAGGTGGGAGAGACCCAGTACTTC.

This clonotype was seen ten or more times. This CDR3 is CASSQGGTQSYEQYF. DNA for the CDR3: TGCGCCAGCAGCCAAGGGGGGACCCAGTCCTACGAGCAGTACTTC. The J gene is TRBJ2-7, the V gene TRBV4-1; D may correspond to TRBD1 or TRBD2 (5 bases each). V was shortened by 1 base and J by 1 base, with 11 bases between the two germline ends. Per germline, CDR1 MGHRA and CDR2 YSYEKL. This CDR3 contains 15 residues.

This clonotype has more than one count but fewer than ten. The chain links TRBV30 to TRBJ1-5; a weak D match, TRBD1 (6 bases). Per the germline V gene, CDR1 is GTSNPN and CDR2 is SVGIG (reference sequence). CDR3 length: 13 amino acids. V was trimmed by 1 base and J by 4 bases, leaving 8 bases between them. The CDR3 nucleotides are TGTGCCTGGAGTGGTACAGGGAATCAGCCCCAGCATTTT. Translating gives CAWSGTGNQPQHF.